The 30 T cell receptor beta chains given below trace back to one sample, sequenced in a study of T cells in Graves' hyperthyroidism and ophthalmopathy. Using RNA transcripts as the source, TCR beta CDR3 regions were amplified. In the first-round RT-PCR of the TCR CDR3, the HTBI primer set was used. Via MiXCR, TCRdb re-called the multiplex PCR reads, giving one row per CDR3 protein. The sample records approximately 630,000 distinct CDR3 sequences, around 16% being singletons. Sequenced: blood. Receptors were obtained from a woman in her thirties with Graves' hyperthyroidism.

This clonotype was seen repeatedly, ten times or more. This chain uses TRBV7-8 with TRBJ2-6; D is unresolved. The CDR3 contains 16 residues. V was cut by 0 bases and J by 2 bases, with 8 bases left in between. The germline V gene encodes CDR1 SGHVS and CDR2 FQNEAQ. The CDR3 DNA reads TGTGCCAGCAGCTTAGCGGCAGGACCTGGGGCCAACGTCCTGACTTTC. Its protein product is CASSLAAGPGANVLTF.

This clonotype was detected only a few times. This rearrangement joins TRBV28 to TRBJ2-7; 7 nucleotides line up with TRBD1. The CDR3 length is 16 residues. Trimming took 7 bases from V and 5 from J; bases not matched to a gene: 17. The V gene's germline CDR1 is MDHEN and CDR2 SYDVKM. The CDR3: CASTPVPLLDRDEQYF. CDR3 DNA: TGTGCCAGCACCCCGGTGCCCCTTCTCGACAGGGACGAGCAGTACTTC.

This clonotype was observed a handful of times. The chain has TRBV20-1 and TRBJ2-2; D remains ambiguous. The germline V gene has CDR1 DFQATT and CDR2 SNEGSKA (reference sequence). This CDR3 contains 13 residues. Deletions cut 6 bases from V and 6 bases from J, with 14 bases between. DNA of the CDR3: TGCAGTGCCCGACGGACCGCCGCCGGGGAGCTGTTTTTT. This sequence encodes CSARRTAAGELFF.

The chain links TRBV12-3 or TRBV12-4 to TRBJ2-2, with TRBD2 identical over 7 bases. There are 12 residues in the CDR3. Germline trimming cut 8 bases from V and 7 bases from J; bases unmatched to any gene: 4. The CDR3 spells CASGRGSGELFF. The CDR3 DNA follows: TGTGCCAGCGGGAGGGGAAGCGGGGAGCTGTTTTTT.

In regard to this clonotype: A much larger clone differs from this one at a single base, so this may be a read error. The chain is built from TRBV27 and TRBJ2-5, with 9 bases matching TRBD1. CDR1 and CDR2 (germline): MNHEY, SMNVEV (reference sequence). The CDR3 runs 16 residues. The CDR3 region is CANSKNPGQGWETQYF. The CDR3 nucleotides read TGTGCCAACAGTAAAAACCCGGGACAGGGATGGGAGACCCAGTACTTC.

There are many counts of this clonotype. The J gene is TRBJ2-3, the V gene TRBV11-2; a weak D match, TRBD2 (6 bases). The CDR3 totals 12 residues. CDR1 is SGHAT, CDR2 FQNNGV, per germline. Trimming took 8 bases from V and 9 from J, leaving 15 bases between them. CDR3: CASLGAGGTQYF. CDR3 DNA: TGTGCCAGCCTAGGGGCAGGAGGGACGCAGTATTTT.

This clonotype has more than one count but fewer than ten. The chain combines TRBV5-8 with TRBJ2-7, with TRBD1 identical over 8 bases. J gave up 4 bases and V 4 bases, and 13 bases lay outside the gene matches. CDR3 length: 16 amino acids. Per germline, CDR1 SGHTS and CDR2 YDEGEE. The chain's CDR3 is CASSGLSDRVAYEQYF. CDR3 nucleotides: TGTGCCAGCAGCGGCTTGTCGGACAGGGTAGCATACGAGCAGTACTTC.

This clonotype was seen ten or more times. CDR3 bases: TGTGCCAGCAGTTCACGAAAACCGGGACAGAGAGCTAACTATGGCTACACCTTC. Amino acid sequence: CASSSRKPGQRANYGYTF. The chain carries TRBV27 and TRBJ1-2; 7 bases agree with TRBD1. This CDR3 has 18 residues. V lost 4 bases to trimming and J lost 0 bases; unmatched junction nucleotides: 14. Germline V gene lookup returns CDR1 MNHEY and CDR2 SMNVEV (reference sequence).

This clonotype occurred many times. The chain links TRBV28 to TRBJ2-2; a weak D match, TRBD1 (6 bases). The CDR3 is 16 amino acids. Trimming removed 3 bases at V and 0 bases at J, with 11 bases between. The germline V gene has CDR1 MDHEN and CDR2 SYDVKM. CDR3 sequence: CASSLFGGANTGELFF. In nucleotides, the CDR3 is TGTGCCAGCAGTTTGTTTGGGGGCGCGAACACCGGGGAGCTGTTTTTT.

The chain links TRBV6-2 or TRBV6-3 to TRBJ1-1, with 9 bases lining up with TRBD1. This CDR3 is built from 18 residues. After removal of 5 bases from V and 3 bases from J, the junction contained 16 bases not matched to a gene. CDR1 MNHEY and CDR2 SVGEGT come from the germline V gene. The CDR3, as DNA: TGTGCCAGCAGTAACACCGGGACAGGGTTCCCGTGGGACACTGAAGCTTTCTTT. Translating gives CASSNTGTGFPWDTEAFF.

There are a few counts of this clonotype. This chain joins TRBV28 and TRBJ2-1, with 10 bases lining up with TRBD2. Unmatched junction bases numbered 11, after V lost 6 bases and J lost 15 bases. The length of the CDR3 is 13 residues. Germline CDR1 MDHEN, CDR2 SYDVKM. The CDR3 reads CASRISGTSEGFF. CDR3 sequence (DNA): TGTGCCAGCAGGATTTCCGGGACTAGCGAGGGGTTCTTC. The full variable domain, its missing parts supplied by reference TRBV28 and TRBJ2-1, is DVKVTQSSRYLVKRTGEKVFLECVQDMDHENMFWYRQDPGLGLRLIYFSYDVKMKEKGDIPEGYSVSREKKERFSLILESASTNQTSMYLCASRISGTSEGFFGPGTRLTVL.

The chain carries TRBV6-2 or TRBV6-3 and TRBJ1-1; D not certain. This CDR3 region has 14 residues. Germline V gene sequence: CDR1 MNHEY, CDR2 SVGEGT. V gave up 6 bases and J gave up 5 bases, with 16 bases separating them. CDR3 residues: CASSLIGRETEAFF. In nucleotides, the CDR3 is TGTGCCAGCAGCCTAATCGGACGGGAGACTGAAGCTTTCTTT.

This chain links TRBV9 with TRBJ2-1; TRBD1 matches 7 bases. The germline V gene has CDR1 SGDLS and CDR2 YYNGEE. This CDR3 has 16 amino acids. Germline trimming cut 0 bases from V and 4 bases from J; bases unmatched to any gene: 7. This chain's CDR3 is CASSVDWGQIYNEQFF. CDR3 coding DNA: TGTGCCAGCAGCGTAGATTGGGGACAGATATACAATGAGCAGTTCTTC.

Many counts were recorded for this clonotype. The rearrangement joins TRBV12-3 or TRBV12-4 to TRBJ1-4; D unresolved. The V end was cut by 7 bases, the J end by 5 bases, with 14 bases between. The CDR3 sequence is 14 residues long. Here the CDR3 DNA reads TGTGCCAGCACCCGGACGAGCGTCAATGAAAAACTGTTTTTT. Translation gives CASTRTSVNEKLFF.

This clonotype came up a few times. The chain couples TRBV7-3 to TRBJ2-3; 7 nucleotides agree with TRBD2. The CDR3 is 15 residues long. Looked up from germline, CDR1 is SGHTA and CDR2 is FQGTGA. V dropped 1 base and J dropped 4; count of bases not matched to a gene: 5. The CDR3 DNA is TGTGCCAGCAGCTTAAAGCGGGAAAGAGCAGATACGCAGTATTTT. Translating it yields CASSLKRERADTQYF. Drawing the rest from reference TRBV7-3 and TRBJ2-3, the complete variable domain is GAGVSQTPSNKVTEKGKYVELRCDPISGHTALYWYRQSLGQGPEFLIYFQGTGAADDSGLPNDRFFAVRPEGSVSTLKIQRTERGDSAVYLCASSLKRERADTQYFGPGTRLTVL.

V and J are TRBV19 and TRBJ2-7, with a tentative D call TRBD2 (6 bases). The CDR3 length is 14 residues. V dropped 9 bases and J dropped 0 bases, with 15 bases sitting between them. CDR1 is LNHDA, CDR2 SQIVND, per germline (reference sequence). DNA for the CDR3: TGTGCCAGCGGAGCGGGTTCGAGCTCCTACGAGCAGTACTTC. Translated: CASGAGSSSYEQYF.

Only one count was recorded for this clonotype. Possible read error: a much larger clone is one base away. This rearrangement joins TRBV24-1 to TRBJ2-5; 8 positions agree with TRBD1. Germline CDR1 and CDR2: KGHDR and SFDVKD. This CDR3 has 14 amino acids. The CDR3 loop is CAASGGQGPETQYF. The DNA for the CDR3 is TGTGCCGCCAGTGGTGGACAGGGCCCAGAGACCCAGTACTTC.

This clonotype was observed at least ten times. This CDR3 reads CASSPFWTSGRVYEQYF. Here the CDR3 DNA reads TGTGCCAGCAGTCCCTTTTGGACTAGCGGGAGGGTATACGAGCAGTACTTC. The J gene is TRBJ2-7, the V gene TRBV27, with 15 bases aligning to TRBD2. The V segment lost 5 bases and the J segment 4 bases; nucleotides outside the gene matches: 9. This CDR3 region has 17 residues. Germline V lookup: CDR1 MNHEY, CDR2 SMNVEV (reference sequence).

This clonotype was seen only a few times. The chain joins TRBV7-6 to TRBJ2-1, with D tentatively TRBD2 (6 bases). The CDR3 runs 16 residues. Germline V lookup: CDR1 SGHVS, CDR2 FNYEAQ. V lost 7 bases, J lost 5 bases, and 21 bases lay in between. CDR3 protein: CASNLGTFASHNEQFF. CDR3 nucleotides: TGTGCCAGCAACCTAGGGACTTTCGCTTCACACAATGAGCAGTTCTTC.

The J gene is TRBJ2-7, the V gene TRBV5-1; perhaps TRBD2 as D (5 bases). Germline V gene lookup returns CDR1 SGHRS and CDR2 YFSETQ. The CDR3 runs 14 residues. The V gene lost 1 base and the J gene lost 2 bases, with 10 bases spanning the gap. Here the CDR3 DNA reads TGCGCCAGCAGCTTGAGGTCCGGGACCTACGAGCAGTACTTC. It encodes CASSLRSGTYEQYF.

As regards this clonotype: Germline is not matched at one junction end, which may reflect a read error. The chain joins TRBV12-3 or TRBV12-4 to TRBJ2-3, with D hard to call. The CDR3 is made up of 15 amino acids. CDR3 DNA: TGTGCCAGCAGTTTAATTGACGGTGCCCCAGACACGCAGTATTTT. Its translation is CASSLIDGAPDTQYF.

This clonotype was recorded many times. The chain is built from TRBV11-2 and TRBJ2-3; TRBD2 matches at 10 bases. The CDR3 covers 15 residues. The germline V gene has CDR1 SGHAT and CDR2 FQNNGV. With 3 bases clipped from V and 3 bases from J, the junction kept 3 bases outside the gene matches. The CDR3 here is CASSFLAGETDTQYF. CDR3 in DNA: TGTGCCAGCAGCTTTCTAGCGGGAGAAACAGATACGCAGTATTTT.

Many counts were recorded for this clonotype. The J gene is TRBJ2-3, the V gene TRBV7-2; unclear D gene. Per germline, CDR1 SGHTA and CDR2 FQGNSA. The V end was cut by 5 bases, the J end by 2 bases, with 11 bases between. The CDR3 extends over 14 amino acids. The CDR3 sequence is CASSLGADTDTQYF. The CDR3 nucleotides are TGTGCCAGCAGCCTCGGTGCAGACACAGATACGCAGTATTTT.

The chain couples TRBV5-1 to TRBJ1-3; D may be TRBD1 (5 bases). Germline V lookup: CDR1 SGHRS, CDR2 YFSETQ. Trimming removed 4 bases at V and 0 bases at J, with 14 bases between. The length of the CDR3 is 16 residues. This chain's CDR3 is CASSGGDGYSGNTIYF. CDR3 coding DNA: TGCGCCAGCAGCGGGGGGGATGGATACTCTGGAAACACCATATATTTT.

This clonotype was counted at least ten times. The chain combines TRBV6-5 with TRBJ2-7; the match to TRBD2 covers 10 bases. There are 15 residues in the CDR3. J lost 6 bases, V lost 0 bases, and 5 bases had no gene match. Germline values: CDR1 MNHEY, CDR2 SVGAGI. CDR3 amino acids: CASSYSASGSLEQYF. As DNA, the CDR3 is TGTGCCAGCAGTTACTCGGCTAGCGGGAGCCTCGAGCAGTACTTC.

This clonotype was picked up many times. The genes are TRBV7-9 and TRBJ2-1; D is uncertain. CDR3 length: 12 residues. Germline V CDR1 and CDR2: SEHNR, FQNEAQ (reference sequence). Trimming took off 1 base at V and 9 bases at J, with 7 bases between the two ends. CDR3 amino acids: CASSLVGREQFF. CDR3 coding DNA: TGTGCCAGCAGCTTAGTAGGGCGTGAGCAGTTCTTC.

This clonotype came up a few times. V gene TRBV7-8 combines with J gene TRBJ2-2, with D possibly being TRBD2 (5 bases). The CDR3 has 16 amino acids. CDR1 and CDR2 (germline): SGHVS, FQNEAQ. Trimming took off 2 bases at V and 4 bases at J, with 14 bases between the two ends. Written as DNA, the CDR3 is TGTGCCAGCAGCTTATCGGGCGGGTCGATCACCGGGGAGCTGTTTTTT. Protein sequence: CASSLSGGSITGELFF.

This clonotype has at least ten counts. The chain is built from TRBV13 and TRBJ2-1, with 9 bases lining up with TRBD1. V shed 4 bases and J 7 bases; nucleotides not matched to a gene: 2. CDR3 length: 13 residues. Germline V CDR1 and CDR2: PRHDT, FYEKMQ (reference sequence). The CDR3 nucleotides read TGTGCCAGCAGCTACAGGGGGCAGAATGAGCAGTTCTTC. Translating it yields CASSYRGQNEQFF.

A remark on this clonotype: One junction end does not reproduce the germline sequence, and a read error may be involved. The gene calls are TRBV27 and TRBJ2-7, with a weak D call TRBD2 (5 bases). Germline V CDR1 and CDR2: MNHEY, SMNVEV (reference sequence). The CDR3 is 13 amino acids. CDR3 sequence: CARSRSLGYEQYF. The CDR3 nucleotides read TGTGCCCGCAGTCGTTCACTAGGATACGAGCAGTACTTC.

This sequence joins TRBV19 and TRBJ1-1, with 7 bases that match TRBD1. The germline V gene encodes CDR1 LNHDA and CDR2 SQIVND (reference sequence). J lost 5 bases, V lost 8 bases, and 5 bases had no gene match. The CDR3 is 12 residues long. CDR3 DNA sequence: TGTGCCAGTCTACCAGGGGGTACTGAAGCTTTCTTT. It yields the protein CASLPGGTEAFF.